A selection of T cell receptor beta chains follows, all from one sample in a study of graft-versus-host responses after intestinal transplantation. Sequencing was performed with immunoSEQ multiplex PCR; in TCRdb, only in-frame clones are kept and a portion is missing. The table shows more than 20,000 clones, with 83% occurring only once. The sample consisted of PBMCs, taken approximately four weeks after intestinal transplant. Every receptor here comes from a human patient who received an intestinal transplant, so some T cells may come from the graft donor. CDR3s include the opening cysteine and the closing phenylalanine or tryptophan. A D gene is named only where the DNA matches it firmly. Only some rows state a clone size, as once, few, many or a class for expanded clones.

TRBJ1-4 | . | TRBV7-9 | TRBD1 | TGTGCCAGCAGCACGGACAGGGATGGTGGGGCAACTAATGAAAAACTGTTTTTT | CASSTDRDGGATNEKLFF
TRBJ2-1 | . | TRBV9 | TRBD2 | TGTGCCAGCAGCGTATCCTCTAGCGGGAGGACCTACAATGAGCAGTTCTTC | CASSVSSSGRTYNEQFF
TRBJ2-2 | few | TRBV29-1 | TRBD2 | TGCAGCGTTGCACTAGCGGGAACCGGGGAGCTGTTTTTT | CSVALAGTGELFF
TRBJ2-1 | . | TRBV9 | TRBD1 | TGTGCCAGCAGCATCCGGGGACAGGTATACAATGAGCAGTTCTTC | CASSIRGQVYNEQFF
TRBJ2-3 | . | TRBV27 | . | TGTGCCAGCAGTTTATCGACTCCCGGCGATACGCAGTATTTT | CASSLSTPGDTQYF
TRBJ1-1 | . | TRBV9 | . | TGTGCCAGCAGCGGCCGGGGAGGTACGAACACTGAAGCTTTCTTT | CASSGRGGTNTEAFF
TRBJ2-1 | . | TRBV10-3 | . | TGTGCCACCCAGGGGGGGCTTGGCAATGAGCAGTTCTTC | CATQGGLGNEQFF
TRBJ1-5 | . | TRBV19 | TRBD1 | TGTGCCAGTAGTATGGGGGCAGGGGGGAGCCAGCCCCAGCATTTT | CASSMGAGGSQPQHF
TRBJ1-6 | . | TRBV27 | TRBD1 | TGTGCCAGCAGTTTCCAAGGGACAGGGAATTCACCCCTCCACTTT | CASSFQGTGNSPLHF
TRBJ1-1 | . | TRBV6-5 | . | TGTGCCAGCAGTTGGACAGCGAACACTGAAGCTTTCTTT | CASSWTANTEAFF
TRBJ2-2 | . | TRBV29-1 | . | TGCAGCGCCGCCTGGACCCCCGCCGGGGAGCTGTTTTTT | CSAAWTPAGELFF
TRBJ1-4 | once | TRBV10-1 | . | TGCGCCAGGCGAGGGAGACAGAATAATGAAAAACTGTTTTTT | CARRGRQNNEKLFF
TRBJ1-1 | . | TRBV4-1 | . | TGCGCCAGCAGCCAAGTGAACAGCTACACTGAAGCTTTCTTT | CASSQVNSYTEAFF
TRBJ1-1 | . | TRBV27 | . | TGTGCCAGCAGTTTAACAGTGACCATGAACACTGAAGCTTTCTTT | CASSLTVTMNTEAFF
TRBJ1-1 | few | TRBV5-6 | TRBD1 | TGTGCCAGCAGCCGGGACAGGGGGACGCGGAACACTGAAGCTTTCTTT | CASSRDRGTRNTEAFF
TRBJ1-5 | . | TRBV6-6 | . | TGTGCCAGCAATACCCAATATAGCAATCAGCCCCAGCATTTT | CASNTQYSNQPQHF
TRBJ2-7 | once | TRBV27 | TRBD2 | TGTGCCAGCAGTTTAGCGGTAGCGGGACGGTACGAGCAGTACTTC | CASSLAVAGRYEQYF
TRBJ1-2 | once | TRBV30 | . | TGTGCCTGGAGTCGGGATCTCCACTATGGCTACACCTTC | CAWSRDLHYGYTF
TRBJ2-7 | once | TRBV19 | . | TGTGCCAGTAGTAAGCGGTCAGTACTTGGGGAGCAGTACTTC | CASSKRSVLGEQYF
TRBJ2-7 | . | TRBV6-1 | . | TGTGCCAGCAGACACCTGTTCTACGAGCAGTACTTC | CASRHLFYEQYF
TRBJ1-4 | . | TRBV4-1 | . | TGCGCCAGCAGCGCAGGAGGGGCGGGTAATGAAAAACTGTTTTTT | CASSAGGAGNEKLFF
TRBJ1-4 | . | TRBV6-5 | TRBD1 | TGTGCCAGCGGAACAGGGGCTAATGAAAAACTGTTTTTT | CASGTGANEKLFF
TRBJ2-5 | . | TRBV9 | . | TGTGCCAGCAGCTCTCGTGCCAGGTACCAAGAGACCCAGTACTTC | CASSSRARYQETQYF
TRBJ2-7 | . | TRBV30 | . | TGTGCCTGGAGTATGGGGTTCTCCTACGAGCAGTACTTC | CAWSMGFSYEQYF